The T cell receptor (beta chain) under discussion was sequenced for a study of blood T cell repertoires in COVID-19. Overall study context: Samples representing acute and convalescent COVID-19 were sourced from the United States, Italy and Spain. T cells, B-cell-depleted T cells, or PBMCs provided the cDNA or gDNA that served as material.

Germline CDR1 MDHEN, CDR2 SYDVKM. The V segment lost 3 bases and the J segment 4 bases; nucleotides outside the gene matches: 7. The CDR3 is 15 amino acids. Authors' data handling: It was from reference gene primer amplification that nucleated cell counts were estimated. The method was immunoSEQ multiplex PCR; TCRdb's version includes in-frame clones alone and lacks a portion of them. V and J calls and clone size are those listed in that table; D and trimming were worked out from the DNA. The data show roughly 74,000 clones, just under 85% seen once. This TCR was sampled from a man aged 65 to 85 with acute or convalescent COVID-19. The specimen sequenced was peripheral blood. The chain recombines TRBV28 with TRBJ2-5, with TRBD1 matching 8 bases. For the CDR3, the DNA is TGTGCCAGCAGTTTCCCCGGACAGGGCGGAGAGACCCAGTACTTC. Residues: CASSFPGQGGETQYF.